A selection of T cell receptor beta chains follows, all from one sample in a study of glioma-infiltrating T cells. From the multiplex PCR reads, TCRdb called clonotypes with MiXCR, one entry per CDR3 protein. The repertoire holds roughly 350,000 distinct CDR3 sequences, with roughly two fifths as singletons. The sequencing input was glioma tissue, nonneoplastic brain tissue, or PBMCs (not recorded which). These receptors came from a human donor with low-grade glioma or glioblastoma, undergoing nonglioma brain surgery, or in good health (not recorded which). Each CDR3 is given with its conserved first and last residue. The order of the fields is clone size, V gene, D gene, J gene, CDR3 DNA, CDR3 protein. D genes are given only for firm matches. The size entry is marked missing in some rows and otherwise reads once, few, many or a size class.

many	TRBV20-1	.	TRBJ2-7	TGCAGTGCTCCACCCCAGGGATACGAGCAGTACTTC	CSAPPQGYEQYF
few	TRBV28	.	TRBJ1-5	TGTGCCAGCAGTACCGGGACACGGGTTCAGCCCCAGCATTTT	CASSTGTRVQPQHF
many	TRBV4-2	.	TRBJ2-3	TGTGCCAGCAGCCAAGGCTCCGATACGCAGTATTTT	CASSQGSDTQYF
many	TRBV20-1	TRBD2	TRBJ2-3	TGCAGTGCAATCCTTAGCGGGAGAAGCACAGATACGCAGTATTTT	CSAILSGRSTDTQYF
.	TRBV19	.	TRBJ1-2	TGTGCCAGTAGGGACGGACAGTTTAGGGACTATGGCTACGCCTTC	CASRDGQFRDYGYAF
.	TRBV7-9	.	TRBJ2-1	TGTGCCAGCAGCCCACGGGACACACTTGTGGCTGAGCAGTTCTTC	CASSPRDTLVAEQFF
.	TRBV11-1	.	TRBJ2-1	TGTGCCAGCAGCTTACGCTCCGGCAGGAGCTCCTACAATGAGCAGTTCTTC	CASSLRSGRSSYNEQFF
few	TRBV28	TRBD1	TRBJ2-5	TGTGCCAGCAGGCCCCCGACAGGGTTGGAGACCCAGTACTTC	CASRPPTGLETQYF
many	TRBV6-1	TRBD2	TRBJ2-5	TGTGCCAGCAGTGAAAATTTAGCGGGAGGCGAGACCCAGTACTTC	CASSENLAGGETQYF
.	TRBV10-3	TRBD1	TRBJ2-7	TGTGCCATCAGTGAGTCACCGGGACAGGGGAGGACCCACGAGCAGTACTTC	CAISESPGQGRTHEQYF
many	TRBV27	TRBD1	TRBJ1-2	TGTGCCAGCGCCACGCAGGGGGGGAGCGGCTACACCTTC	CASATQGGSGYTF
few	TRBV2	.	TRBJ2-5	TGTGCCAGCAGTGTGATGGCTAGCGCGTTAGAGACCCAGTACTTC	CASSVMASALETQYF
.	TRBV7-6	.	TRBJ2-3	TGTGCCAGCAGCTCGATACTAGCTCGAGCAGATACGCAGTATTTT	CASSSILARADTQYF
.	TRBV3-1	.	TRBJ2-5	TGTGCCAGCAGCCATCGGGGAGAGACCCAGTACTTC	CASSHRGETQYF
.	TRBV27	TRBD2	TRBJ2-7	TGTGCCAGCAGGACACTAGCGGGCCCCTACGAGCAGTACTTC	CASRTLAGPYEQYF
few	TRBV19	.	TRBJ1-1	TGTGCCAGTAGCCCCCCGGGCAGCCGCAAGACTGAAGCTTTCTTT	CASSPPGSRKTEAFF
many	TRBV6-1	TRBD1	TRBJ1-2	TGTGCCAGCAGTAAACAGGGGGGCTATGGCTACACCTTC	CASSKQGGYGYTF
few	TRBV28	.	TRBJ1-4	TGTGCCAGCAATTTATTGACTGCAACTAATGAAAAACTGTTTTTT	CASNLLTATNEKLFF